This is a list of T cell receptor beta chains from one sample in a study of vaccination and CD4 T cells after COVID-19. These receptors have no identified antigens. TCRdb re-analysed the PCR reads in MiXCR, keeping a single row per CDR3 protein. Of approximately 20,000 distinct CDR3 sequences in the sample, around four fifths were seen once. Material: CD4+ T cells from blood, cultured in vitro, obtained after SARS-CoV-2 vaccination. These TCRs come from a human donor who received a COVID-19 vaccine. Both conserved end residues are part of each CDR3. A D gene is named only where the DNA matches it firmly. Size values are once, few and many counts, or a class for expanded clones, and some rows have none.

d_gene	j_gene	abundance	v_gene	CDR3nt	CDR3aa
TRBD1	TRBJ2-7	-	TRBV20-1	TGCAGTGCTAGGAGCCTCCGGGACAGATACTACGAGCAGTACTTC	CSARSLRDRYYEQYF
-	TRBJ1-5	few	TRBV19	TGTGCCAGTAGTATGTTAGGGGGCAATCAGCCCCAGCATTTT	CASSMLGGNQPQHF
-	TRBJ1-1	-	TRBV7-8	TGTGCCAGCAGCTTAGTGAGTATAGGGGGCACTGAAGCTTTCTTT	CASSLVSIGGTEAFF
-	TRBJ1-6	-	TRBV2	TGTGCCAGCATTTCAGGGGTCGGTTCACCCCTCCACTTT	CASISGVGSPLHF
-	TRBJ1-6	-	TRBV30	TGTGCCTGGAGTTTCTTGGGAAGGATGGATTCACCCCTCCACTTT	CAWSFLGRMDSPLHF
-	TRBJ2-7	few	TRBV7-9	TGTGCCAGCAGACAGGTTTCCTACGAGCAGTACTTC	CASRQVSYEQYF
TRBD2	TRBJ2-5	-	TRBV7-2	TGTGCCAGCAGCTTAGGATCTAGCGGGGCGCAAGAGACCCAGTACTTC	CASSLGSSGAQETQYF
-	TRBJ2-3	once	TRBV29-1	TGCAGCGTTGATGCTACAGGAACAGATACGCAGTATTTT	CSVDATGTDTQYF
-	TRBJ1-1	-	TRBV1	TGCACCAGCAGCCAAGAGGGAGAAGAGTACGGCATGAACACTGAAGCTTTCTTT	CTSSQEGEEYGMNTEAFF
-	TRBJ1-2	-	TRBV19	TGTGCCAGTAGTATGGCGCACGAAGCGGGGACAAACTATGGCTACACCTTC	CASSMAHEAGTNYGYTF
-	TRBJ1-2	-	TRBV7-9	TGTGCCAGCAGCTTAGTGCGCGCGGGGACCCCGTATGGCTACACCTTC	CASSLVRAGTPYGYTF
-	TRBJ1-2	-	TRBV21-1	TGTGCCAGCAGCAAAAGGGGGACGGTATATGGCTACACCTTC	CASSKRGTVYGYTF
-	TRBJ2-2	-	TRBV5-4	TGTGCCAGCAGCTTGGCCGGGACCGGGGAGCTGTTTTTT	CASSLAGTGELFF
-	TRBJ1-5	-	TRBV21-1	TGTGCCAGCAGGCGACAGGGGAGGTTTGCCCAGCATTTT	CASRRQGRFAQHF
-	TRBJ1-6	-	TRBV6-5	TGTGCCAGCAGTTACTCGTGGGGAAGTAATAATTCACCCCTCCACTTT	CASSYSWGSNNSPLHF
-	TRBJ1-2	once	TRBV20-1	TGCAGTGCTAGAGATTCGTCGAGGGGCCACTATGGCTACACCTTC	CSARDSSRGHYGYTF
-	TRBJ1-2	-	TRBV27	TGTGCCAGCAGACTGACAGGAGGTGGCTACACCTTC	CASRLTGGGYTF